This is a list of T cell receptor beta chains from one sample in a study of blood T cell repertoires in COVID-19. Measured with immunoSEQ multiplex PCR; TCRdb has only the in-frame clones, and not every one. The sample yields over 200,000 clones, around 88% seen once. The sample comprised PBMCs or T cells enriched from blood (not recorded which). These receptors all come from a woman aged 25 to 39 who had been exposed to COVID-19. The CDR3 runs from the conserved cysteine through the conserved F or W. Fields, in order: CDR3 protein, CDR3 DNA, J gene, D gene, clone size, V gene. A D gene is named only where the DNA matches it firmly. Clone size is stated in some rows and not others, as once, few, many or a class when expanded.

CDR3 protein: CAISESRQGSQETQYF; CDR3 DNA: TGTGCCATCAGTGAGTCGAGACAGGGATCACAAGAGACCCAGTACTTC; J gene: TRBJ2-5; D gene: TRBD1; clone size: .; V gene: TRBV10-3
CDR3 protein: CATSDAGQGWGQPQHF; CDR3 DNA: TGTGCCACCAGTGATGCTGGACAGGGTTGGGGACAGCCCCAGCATTTT; J gene: TRBJ1-5; D gene: TRBD1; clone size: few; V gene: TRBV24-1
CDR3 protein: CASRKGQGNWDGYTF; CDR3 DNA: TGTGCCAGCAGAAAGGGACAGGGCAATTGGGATGGCTACACCTTC; J gene: TRBJ1-2; D gene: TRBD1; clone size: .; V gene: TRBV6-5
CDR3 protein: CASRDGRMGANEKLFF; CDR3 DNA: TGCGCCAGCCGCGACGGGAGGATGGGGGCTAATGAAAAACTGTTTTTT; J gene: TRBJ1-4; D gene: .; clone size: .; V gene: TRBV5-1
CDR3 protein: CANLDCFYGYTF; CDR3 DNA: TGTGCCAACCTGGACTGTTTCTATGGCTACACCTTC; J gene: TRBJ1-2; D gene: .; clone size: .; V gene: TRBV21-1
CDR3 protein: CASSPPGTGENSPLHF; CDR3 DNA: TGTGCCAGCTCACCCCCTGGGACAGGGGAGAATTCACCCCTCCACTTT; J gene: TRBJ1-6; D gene: TRBD1; clone size: .; V gene: TRBV18
CDR3 protein: CASSKRQGAEKDTEAFF; CDR3 DNA: TGTGCCAGCAGCAAAAGGCAGGGGGCGGAGAAGGACACTGAAGCTTTCTTT; J gene: TRBJ1-1; D gene: .; clone size: .; V gene: TRBV21-1
CDR3 protein: CASSEKDRGRSPLHF; CDR3 DNA: TGTGCCAGCAGTGAAAAGGACAGGGGTCGATCACCCCTCCACTTT; J gene: TRBJ1-6; D gene: TRBD1; clone size: .; V gene: TRBV6-4
CDR3 protein: CASSFSTGINIYEQYF; CDR3 DNA: TGTGCCAGCAGTTTCTCAACCGGGATTAACATCTACGAGCAGTACTTC; J gene: TRBJ2-7; D gene: .; clone size: .; V gene: TRBV27
CDR3 protein: CASSEARGGASMPLYGYTF; CDR3 DNA: TGTGCCAGCAGTGAAGCGCGTGGCGGGGCCTCCATGCCCCTTTATGGCTACACCTTC; J gene: TRBJ1-2; D gene: .; clone size: once; V gene: TRBV2
CDR3 protein: CASSTGPTTEAFF; CDR3 DNA: TGTGCCAGCAGTACAGGACCTACCACTGAAGCTTTCTTT; J gene: TRBJ1-1; D gene: .; clone size: .; V gene: TRBV6-5
CDR3 protein: CASSLSTGMGTEAFF; CDR3 DNA: TGTGCCAGCAGCTTAAGCACAGGGATGGGCACTGAAGCTTTCTTT; J gene: TRBJ1-1; D gene: .; clone size: .; V gene: TRBV3-1/TRBV3-2
CDR3 protein: CAISESTGRKLSGNTIYF; CDR3 DNA: TGTGCCATCAGTGAGTCGACAGGGAGAAAGCTCTCTGGAAACACCATATATTTT; J gene: TRBJ1-3; D gene: TRBD1; clone size: .; V gene: TRBV10-3
CDR3 protein: CASRRDRSADTQYF; CDR3 DNA: TGTGCCAGCAGGCGGGACAGGTCCGCAGATACGCAGTATTTT; J gene: TRBJ2-3; D gene: TRBD1; clone size: .; V gene: TRBV2
CDR3 protein: CASSQRDRNTGELFF; CDR3 DNA: TGTGCCAGCAGCCAACGGGACAGGAACACCGGGGAGCTGTTTTTT; J gene: TRBJ2-2; D gene: TRBD1; clone size: .; V gene: TRBV3-1/TRBV3-2
CDR3 protein: CSAWDRGQGNTIYF; CDR3 DNA: TGCAGCGCCTGGGACAGGGGGCAAGGAAACACCATATATTTT; J gene: TRBJ1-3; D gene: TRBD1; clone size: .; V gene: TRBV29-1
CDR3 protein: CASSQHDRGREKLFF; CDR3 DNA: TGTGCCAGCAGCCAACATGATAGGGGGCGTGAAAAACTGTTTTTT; J gene: TRBJ1-4; D gene: TRBD1; clone size: .; V gene: TRBV3-1/TRBV3-2
CDR3 protein: CASSYHRVGYGYTF; CDR3 DNA: TGTGCCAGCAGTTACCACAGGGTCGGCTATGGCTACACCTTC; J gene: TRBJ1-2; D gene: .; clone size: .; V gene: TRBV6-5
CDR3 protein: CASSRTGGSGYTF; CDR3 DNA: TGTGCCAGCAGTAGAACAGGGGGCTCTGGCTACACCTTC; J gene: TRBJ1-2; D gene: TRBD1; clone size: once; V gene: TRBV6-5
CDR3 protein: CASSMEGFSNQPQHF; CDR3 DNA: TGTGCCAGTAGTATGGAGGGGTTCAGCAATCAGCCCCAGCATTTT; J gene: TRBJ1-5; D gene: .; clone size: .; V gene: TRBV19
CDR3 protein: CASSSGLAGITDTQYF; CDR3 DNA: TGTGCCAGCAGCTCGGGACTAGCGGGGATCACAGATACGCAGTATTTT; J gene: TRBJ2-3; D gene: TRBD2; clone size: .; V gene: TRBV7-3
CDR3 protein: CASSPGTGDESTDHYYGYTF; CDR3 DNA: TGCGCCAGCAGCCCCGGGACAGGAGATGAGAGCACCGACCATTATTATGGCTACACCTTC; J gene: TRBJ1-2; D gene: TRBD1; clone size: once; V gene: TRBV4-1
CDR3 protein: CATYPSSGTYNEQFF; CDR3 DNA: TGTGCCACCTACCCATCAAGCGGAACCTACAATGAGCAGTTCTTC; J gene: TRBJ2-1; D gene: .; clone size: .; V gene: TRBV10-3
CDR3 protein: CATSDGTHYEQYF; CDR3 DNA: TGTGCCACCAGTGATGGGACACACTACGAGCAGTACTTC; J gene: TRBJ2-7; D gene: .; clone size: .; V gene: TRBV24-1
CDR3 protein: CASSEAGAAVRNTGELFF; CDR3 DNA: TGTGCCAGCAGTGAAGCGGGGGCGGCAGTAAGAAACACCGGGGAGCTGTTTTTT; J gene: TRBJ2-2; D gene: .; clone size: .; V gene: TRBV2
CDR3 protein: CASSPGQDQQPQHF; CDR3 DNA: TGTGCCAGCTCACCCGGACAGGATCAACAGCCCCAGCATTTT; J gene: TRBJ1-5; D gene: TRBD1; clone size: .; V gene: TRBV18
CDR3 protein: CASTPGQKWPTEAFF; CDR3 DNA: TGTGCCAGCACCCCTGGACAGAAATGGCCCACTGAAGCTTTCTTT; J gene: TRBJ1-1; D gene: .; clone size: .; V gene: TRBV6-5
CDR3 protein: CASSQDQRSSYNEQFF; CDR3 DNA: TGCGCCAGCAGCCAAGATCAGCGGAGCTCCTACAATGAGCAGTTCTTC; J gene: TRBJ2-1; D gene: .; clone size: once; V gene: TRBV4-1
CDR3 protein: CASSYAGAGGAFF; CDR3 DNA: TGTGCCAGCAGTTACGCAGGGGCGGGAGGAGCTTTCTTT; J gene: TRBJ1-1; D gene: .; clone size: .; V gene: TRBV6-5
CDR3 protein: CATSENVGNEKLFF; CDR3 DNA: TGCGCCACCTCGGAGAATGTTGGGAATGAAAAACTGTTTTTT; J gene: TRBJ1-4; D gene: .; clone size: .; V gene: TRBV5-1
CDR3 protein: CASSSHIDQPQHF; CDR3 DNA: TGTGCCAGCAGCTCTCACATTGATCAGCCCCAGCATTTT; J gene: TRBJ1-5; D gene: .; clone size: .; V gene: TRBV7-2
CDR3 protein: CSVLTHGYEKLFF; CDR3 DNA: TGCAGCGTTCTTACACACGGGTATGAAAAACTGTTTTTT; J gene: TRBJ1-4; D gene: .; clone size: .; V gene: TRBV29-1
CDR3 protein: CASSLAPGLAGAGELFF; CDR3 DNA: TGCGCCAGCAGCTTGGCCCCTGGACTAGCGGGGGCCGGGGAGCTGTTTTTT; J gene: TRBJ2-2; D gene: TRBD2; clone size: .; V gene: TRBV5-1
CDR3 protein: CASSPRDRGRTEAFF; CDR3 DNA: TGTGCCAGCAGCCCGCGGGACAGGGGGCGGACTGAAGCTTTCTTT; J gene: TRBJ1-1; D gene: TRBD1; clone size: .; V gene: TRBV3-1/TRBV3-2
CDR3 protein: CASSSQGDEQYF; CDR3 DNA: TGTGCCAGCAGCTCACAGGGTGACGAGCAGTACTTC; J gene: TRBJ2-7; D gene: .; clone size: .; V gene: TRBV27
CDR3 protein: CASTLGVSYYEQYF; CDR3 DNA: TGTGCCAGTACCCTGGGAGTTTCCTACTACGAGCAGTACTTC; J gene: TRBJ2-7; D gene: .; clone size: .; V gene: TRBV19
CDR3 protein: CASRGQGNTEAFF; CDR3 DNA: TGTGCCAGCAGAGGACAGGGGAACACTGAAGCTTTCTTT; J gene: TRBJ1-1; D gene: TRBD1; clone size: few; V gene: TRBV25-1
CDR3 protein: CAWSKGTSGLAKNIQYF; CDR3 DNA: TGTGCCTGGAGCAAAGGGACTAGCGGACTTGCCAAAAACATTCAGTACTTC; J gene: TRBJ2-4; D gene: TRBD2; clone size: .; V gene: TRBV30
CDR3 protein: CASSQDRSRLNTEAFF; CDR3 DNA: TGCGCCAGCAGCCAAGATCGTTCACGGTTGAACACTGAAGCTTTCTTT; J gene: TRBJ1-1; D gene: .; clone size: .; V gene: TRBV4-1
CDR3 protein: CATSDLWLEGRGSEAFF; CDR3 DNA: TGTGCCACCAGTGATTTATGGTTGGAGGGAAGGGGTTCTGAAGCTTTCTTT; J gene: TRBJ1-1; D gene: .; clone size: .; V gene: TRBV24-1
CDR3 protein: CASRPTGTYEQYF; CDR3 DNA: TGTGCCAGCAGACCGACAGGGACGTACGAGCAGTACTTC; J gene: TRBJ2-7; D gene: TRBD1; clone size: .; V gene: TRBV2
CDR3 protein: CASRPFRGLSYEQYF; CDR3 DNA: TGTGCCAGCAGGCCCTTTAGGGGACTCTCCTACGAGCAGTACTTC; J gene: TRBJ2-7; D gene: .; clone size: .; V gene: TRBV6-5
CDR3 protein: CASSRQENSPLHF; CDR3 DNA: TGTGCCAGCAGCAGACAGGAAAATTCACCCCTCCACTTT; J gene: TRBJ1-6; D gene: .; clone size: .; V gene: TRBV28
CDR3 protein: CASRDGGSNQPQHF; CDR3 DNA: TGCGCCAGCAGGGACGGGGGTAGCAATCAGCCCCAGCATTTT; J gene: TRBJ1-5; D gene: .; clone size: .; V gene: TRBV10-2
CDR3 protein: CASSSGQAVDIQYF; CDR3 DNA: TGTGCCAGCAGCTCCGGACAGGCCGTCGACATTCAGTACTTC; J gene: TRBJ2-4; D gene: TRBD1; clone size: .; V gene: TRBV5-8
CDR3 protein: CASSVVDYKNTEAFF; CDR3 DNA: TGTGCCAGCAGCGTAGTCGACTATAAGAACACTGAAGCTTTCTTT; J gene: TRBJ1-1; D gene: .; clone size: .; V gene: TRBV9
CDR3 protein: CASSPTRTGSTDTQYF; CDR3 DNA: TGTGCCAGCTCACCGACCCGGACAGGTAGCACAGATACGCAGTATTTT; J gene: TRBJ2-3; D gene: TRBD1; clone size: .; V gene: TRBV18
CDR3 protein: CASSQAGQGADTQYF; CDR3 DNA: TGTGCCAGCAGCCAAGCCGGACAGGGCGCAGATACGCAGTATTTT; J gene: TRBJ2-3; D gene: TRBD1; clone size: .; V gene: TRBV16